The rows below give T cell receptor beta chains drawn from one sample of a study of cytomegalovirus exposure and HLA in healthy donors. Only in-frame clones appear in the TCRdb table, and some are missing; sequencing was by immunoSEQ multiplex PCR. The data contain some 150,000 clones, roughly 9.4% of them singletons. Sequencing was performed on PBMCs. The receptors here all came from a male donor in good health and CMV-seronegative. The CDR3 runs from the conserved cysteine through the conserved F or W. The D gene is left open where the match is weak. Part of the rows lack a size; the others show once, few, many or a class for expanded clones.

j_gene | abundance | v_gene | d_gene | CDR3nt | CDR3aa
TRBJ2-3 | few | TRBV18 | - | TGTGCCAGCTCACCCGGACTGGCGTCGCTCACAGATACGCAGTATTTT | CASSPGLASLTDTQYF
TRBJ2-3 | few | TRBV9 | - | TGTGCCAGCACCCCCCGGGGATGGGGCACAGATACGCAGTATTTT | CASTPRGWGTDTQYF
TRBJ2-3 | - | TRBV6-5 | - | TGTGCCAGCAGTTACGCCCTGGACTCAGATACGCAGTATTTT | CASSYALDSDTQYF
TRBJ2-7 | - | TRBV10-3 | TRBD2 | TGTGCCATCAGTGACCCACTAGCGACCTCAAGGGAGCAGTACTTC | CAISDPLATSREQYF
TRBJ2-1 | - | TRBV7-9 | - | TGTGCCAGCAGTCACATACAGGGGAGGCTCAGCGAGCAGTTCTTC | CASSHIQGRLSEQFF
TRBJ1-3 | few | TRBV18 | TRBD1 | TGTGCCAGCTCTCGACAGGGGGCGCGTGGAAACACCATATATTTT | CASSRQGARGNTIYF
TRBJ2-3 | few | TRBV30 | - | TGTGCCTGTTCCGTTGGCCTCACAGATACGCAGTATTTT | CACSVGLTDTQYF
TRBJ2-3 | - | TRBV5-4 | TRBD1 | TGTGCCAGCAGTCGGGACAGGGGGGACTTTGCTACGCAGTATTTT | CASSRDRGDFATQYF
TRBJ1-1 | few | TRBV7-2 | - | TGTGCCAGCAGCTCCAGACAGAGCACTGAAGCTTTCTTT | CASSSRQSTEAFF
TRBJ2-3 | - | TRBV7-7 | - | TGTGCTAGCAGCTTACTGGCGGGAAGCACAGATACGCAGTATTTT | CASSLLAGSTDTQYF
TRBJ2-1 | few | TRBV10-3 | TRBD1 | TGTGCCATCAACCCCGGACAGGGGGCTGGCAATGAGCAGTTCTTC | CAINPGQGAGNEQFF
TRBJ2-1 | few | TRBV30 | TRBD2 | TGTGCCTGGTGCGCTAGCGGGAGTAGGTGCAATGAGCAGTTCTTC | CAWCASGSRCNEQFF
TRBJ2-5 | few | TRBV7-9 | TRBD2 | TGTGCCAGCAGCCGACTAGCGGGGGGGATGGTCGAGACCCAGTACTTC | CASSRLAGGMVETQYF
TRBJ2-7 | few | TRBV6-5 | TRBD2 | TGTGCCAGCAGACCTGGGACTAGCGGGAGGGAGGAGCAGTACTTC | CASRPGTSGREEQYF
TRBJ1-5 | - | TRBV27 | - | TGTGCCAGCAGTTTATCGGGGGCAGGGGCTCAGCCCCAGCATTTT | CASSLSGAGAQPQHF
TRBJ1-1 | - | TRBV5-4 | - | TGTGCCAGCAGCTCCGCGGATCAGGGGAACACTGAAGCTTTCTTT | CASSSADQGNTEAFF
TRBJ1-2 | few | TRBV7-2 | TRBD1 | TGTGCCAGCAGCTTAGTAGGTCAGGGGGCGGATGGCTACACCTTC | CASSLVGQGADGYTF
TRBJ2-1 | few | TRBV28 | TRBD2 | TGTGCCAGCGACACTAGCGGGAGGGCCGGGAATGAGCAGTTCTTC | CASDTSGRAGNEQFF